The present entry profiles one T cell receptor beta chain with its context. In the authors' workflow: Estimated nucleated cell counts came from reference gene primer amplification. The table came from immunoSEQ multiplex PCR; TCRdb's copy has only in-frame clones and leaves some out. The V and J calls and clone size were taken over from that table, and D and trimming were inferred from the DNA. This sample has 90,000 or so clones, with roughly nine tenths found just once. The CDR3 is 15 amino acids. V gave up 3 bases and J gave up 5 bases, with 15 bases separating them. Germline V gene data show CDR1 as SGHNT and CDR2 as YYREEE (reference sequence). This sample was included in a study of blood T cell repertoires in COVID-19.

The J gene is TRBJ2-1, the V gene TRBV5-4; no clear D. This TCR was sampled from a man in his 60s with COVID-19, enrolled during active disease. The sample consisted of peripheral blood. The DNA of the CDR3 is TGTGCCAGCAGCTCAGTTTCGACTTGGAACAATGAGCAGTTCTTC. Protein product: CASSSVSTWNNEQFF.